The 24 T cell receptor beta chains below were found in one sample sequenced in a study of Ad26.COV2.S vaccination and SARS-CoV-2 variants (dated by TCRdb to about 2021). The library was produced with the immunoSEQ multiplex PCR assay. TCRdb's version of the immuneACCESS table is confined to in-frame rearrangements and falls short of the full clone set. An unresolved V gene accounts for under half of the shortfall where checked; the remainder is of unknown origin. The sample table records about 440,000 clones; about 90% of these occur just once. The ten largest clones take up about 4.4% of the sample. This specimen's treatment or condition label, per the study, means: roughly 20 received Ad26.COV2.S at low or high dose, single or two shots; about five received placebo; per-sample allocation not given. For vaccine and placebo recipients, repertoires were sequenced using samples collected on day 63 after the first injection.

The sample here was peripheral blood, taken in a trial of Ad26.COV2.S vaccine versus placebo. The source is a person between 18 and 65 years old who received the Ad26.COV2.S COVID-19 vaccine or a placebo.

The chain carries TRBV9 and TRBJ2-5; TRBD1 aligns across 9 bases. In germline, CDR1 is SGDLS, CDR2 YYNGEE. CDR3 length equals 14 residues. Unmatched junction bases numbered 7, after V lost 3 bases and J lost 7 bases. The CDR3 DNA is TGTGCCAGCAGCGCCGGGACAGGGTGGGGGACCCAGTACTTC. Translation: CASSAGTGWGTQYF.

The chain links TRBV11-3 to TRBJ2-5, with D uncertain. The V and J ends lost 5 bases and 3 bases respectively, with 10 bases between them. Germline V gene data show CDR1 as SGHNT and CDR2 as YENEEA. The CDR3 runs to 13 residues. CDR3: CASSPGPEETQYF. Here the CDR3 DNA reads TGTGCCAGCAGCCCCGGACCAGAAGAGACCCAGTACTTC.

The chain combines TRBV11-1 with TRBJ2-3; 11 nucleotides match TRBD2. V lost 5 bases, J lost 2 bases, and 6 bases stayed unmatched. Germline V gives CDR1 SGHAT, CDR2 FQDESV (reference sequence). This CDR3 comprises 16 residues. The CDR3 protein is CASSTRLAGFTDTQYF. Written as DNA, the CDR3 is TGTGCCAGCAGCACCCGACTAGCGGGGTTCACAGATACGCAGTATTTT.

V usage is TRBV27 and J usage is TRBJ1-5; D is unresolved. Trimming shortened V by 1 base and J by 7 bases, and 14 bases separated the two germline ends. CDR3 length: 15 amino acids. Germline assignment: CDR1 MNHEY and CDR2 SMNVEV (reference sequence). CDR3 nucleotides: TGTGCCAGCAGTTTATATTCCGGGAATAAGCAGCCCCAGCATTTT. Translation: CASSLYSGNKQPQHF.

The CDR3 DNA follows: TGTGCCTGGAGTTCACAGGGGAATCAGCCCCAGCATTTT. Protein product: CAWSSQGNQPQHF. This rearrangement joins TRBV30 to TRBJ1-5, with 7 bases that match TRBD1. Losses at the gene ends were 2 bases for V and 4 bases for J; bases not matched to a gene: 2. This CDR3 has 13 amino acids. CDR1 is GTSNPN, CDR2 SVGIG, per germline (reference sequence).

The chain uses TRBV5-1 and TRBJ2-2; 7 bases line up with TRBD2. This CDR3 is 15 amino acids long. Germline V gene data show CDR1 as SGHRS and CDR2 as YFSETQ. V lost 0 bases, J lost 3 bases, and 2 bases stayed unmatched. For the CDR3, the DNA is TGCGCCAGCAGCTTGGCGCGGGAGTACACCGGGGAGCTGTTTTTT. Its translation: CASSLAREYTGELFF.

The chain is built from TRBV7-9 and TRBJ2-5, with D possibly TRBD1 on 5 matching bases. Germline assignment: CDR1 SEHNR and CDR2 FQNEAQ (reference sequence). The ends were cut back, 5 bases at V and 5 bases at J, with 15 bases in the middle. The CDR3 has 14 residues. CDR3 bases: TGTGCCAGCAGCGTAGAGGTGTCAGGGGAGACCCAGTACTTC. Translated: CASSVEVSGETQYF.

This clone was seen only a few times. The chain links TRBV3-1 (or the pseudogene TRBV3-2) to TRBJ2-3; D is undetermined. Germline V gene sequence: CDR1 LGHDT, CDR2 YNNKEL (reference sequence). The V and J ends lost 0 bases and 6 bases respectively, with 4 bases between them. The CDR3 spans 12 residues. This CDR3 is CASSQDMDTQYF. The DNA of the CDR3 is TGTGCCAGCAGCCAAGATATGGATACGCAGTATTTT.

The chain links TRBV21-1 to TRBJ2-5; the table's D call of TRBD1 was not tested on the DNA. TRBV21-1 is marked as a pseudogene. The CDR3 runs 17 residues. The CDR3 is CASSNSGQGRPQETQYF. CDR3 bases: TGTGCCAGCAGCAACTCGGGACAGGGGCGTCCCCAAGAGACCCAGTACTTC.

The chain carries TRBV5-6 and TRBJ1-1; D is unclear. The germline CDR1 and CDR2 sequences are SGHDT and YYEEEE. Trimming removed 2 bases at V and 5 bases at J, with 19 bases between. The CDR3 runs to 16 residues. Written as DNA, the CDR3 is TGTGCCAGCAGCTTTAGCCCCCGGAAGGGCGGGACTGAAGCTTTCTTT. This encodes CASSFSPRKGGTEAFF. Using reference TRBV5-6 and TRBJ1-1 for the parts outside the CDR3, the full variable domain is DAGVTQSPTHLIKTRGQQVTLRCSPKSGHDTVSWYQQALGQGPQFIFQYYEEEERQRGNFPDRFSGHQFPNYSSELNVNALLLGDSALYLCASSFSPRKGGTEAFFGQGTRLTVV.

V and J are TRBV7-2 and TRBJ2-1, with 7 bases fitting TRBD2. Germline V gives CDR1 SGHTA, CDR2 FQGNSA. The CDR3 extends over 18 amino acids. Germline trimming cut 2 bases from V and 0 bases from J; bases unmatched to any gene: 10. The CDR3 DNA reads TGTGCCAGCAGCTTACGGGCGCGGGAGATAGGCTCCTACAATGAGCAGTTCTTC. Translated, it gives CASSLRAREIGSYNEQFF.

The chain uses TRBV7-2 and TRBJ2-7; D might be TRBD1 (6 bases). The CDR3 is 14 amino acids. Trimming took off 3 bases at V and 3 bases at J, with 12 bases between the two ends. Germline V gene data show CDR1 as SGHTA and CDR2 as FQGNSA. The CDR3 DNA is TGTGCCAGCAGCTTGGACAGTGAGGACTACGAGCAGTACTTC. Residues: CASSLDSEDYEQYF.

This rearrangement joins TRBV27 to TRBJ2-7; 12 bases match TRBD2. V shed 3 bases, J shed 1 base, and the junction held 4 bases outside the gene matches. CDR3 length: 16 residues. Germline assignment: CDR1 MNHEY and CDR2 SMNVEV (reference sequence). CDR3 region: CASSFKGLAGSYEQYF. The CDR3, as DNA: TGTGCCAGCAGTTTTAAAGGACTAGCGGGGTCCTACGAGCAGTACTTC.

The DNA for the CDR3 is TGTGCCAGCCTAGCAATTACCGGGGAGCTGTTTTTT. Its translation is CASLAITGELFF. The rearrangement uses TRBV2 and TRBJ2-2, with a tentative D call TRBD2 (5 bases). This CDR3 is built from 12 residues. Germline V gives CDR1 SNHLY, CDR2 FYNNEI. V lost 8 bases, J lost 5 bases, and 9 bases lay in between. Together with reference TRBV2 and TRBJ2-2, the CDR3 gives the full variable domain: EPEVTQTPSHQVTQMGQEVILRCVPISNHLYFYWYRQILGQKVEFLVSFYNNEISEKSEIFDDQFSVERPDGSNFTLKIRSTKLEDSAMYFCASLAITGELFFGEGSRLTVL.

V is TRBV28 and J is TRBJ2-7, with D uncertain. V was shortened by 6 bases and J by 3 bases, with 9 bases between the two germline ends. CDR3 length: 12 residues. In germline, CDR1 is MDHEN, CDR2 SYDVKM. Here the CDR3 reads CASSPDNYEQYF. The CDR3 DNA is TGTGCCAGCAGCCCAGACAACTACGAGCAGTACTTC.

V and J are TRBV20-1 and TRBJ2-5; D not resolved. Trimming stripped 5 bases from V and 5 bases from J, with 9 bases between. This CDR3 is built from 11 residues. Germline V gene lookup returns CDR1 DFQATT and CDR2 SNEGSKA (reference sequence). CDR3 region: CSAPHSETQYF. CDR3 coding DNA: TGCAGTGCTCCCCATAGCGAGACCCAGTACTTC.

This clone is a singleton in its sample. The genes are TRBV28 and TRBJ2-7, with D perhaps being TRBD1 or TRBD2 (5 bases each). The CDR3 is 15 residues long. Germline CDR1 MDHEN, CDR2 SYDVKM. With 2 bases removed from V and 2 bases from J, the gap between germline ends came to 13 bases. CDR3 region: CASSLRSQGPYEQYF. In DNA form, the CDR3 reads TGTGCCAGCAGTTTACGGTCTCAGGGACCCTACGAGCAGTACTTC.

The chain is built from TRBV2 and TRBJ2-1, with 7 nucleotides matching TRBD2. Germline CDR1 and CDR2: SNHLY and FYNNEI. CDR3 size: 16 residues. V dropped 3 bases and J dropped 4; count of bases not matched to a gene: 9. The CDR3 here is CASSDWAGLNYNEQFF. The CDR3 nucleotides are TGTGCCAGCAGTGACTGGGCGGGACTAAATTACAATGAGCAGTTCTTC.

The chain employs TRBV5-1 and TRBJ2-1, with TRBD1 matching 7 bases. Germline CDR1 and CDR2: SGHRS and YFSETQ. This CDR3 contains 15 residues. V lost 0 bases, J lost 1 base, and 1 base stayed unmatched. This CDR3 is CASSLGTGSYNEQFF. The CDR3, as DNA: TGCGCCAGCAGCTTGGGGACAGGATCCTACAATGAGCAGTTCTTC.

This sequence joins TRBV6-2 or TRBV6-3 and TRBJ1-1, with unresolved D. Germline V gene sequence: CDR1 MNHEY, CDR2 SVGEGT. This CDR3 is 14 amino acids long. The V end was cut by 5 bases, the J end by 4 bases, with 14 bases between. CDR3 in amino acids: CASSVIGSGTEAFF. In nucleotides, the CDR3 is TGTGCCAGCAGTGTGATCGGGTCGGGCACTGAAGCTTTCTTT.

This clone is a singleton in its sample. This rearrangement joins TRBV29-1 to TRBJ2-1; 8 bases are a match to TRBD2. The CDR3 covers 19 residues. The V gene end was trimmed by 5 bases and the J gene end by 3 bases; junction bases not matched to a gene: 21. Germline V CDR1 and CDR2: SQVTM, ANQGSEA. The CDR3 nucleotides read TGCAGCGTTCCGGGGGTGGCTAGCGGGTTAGTTAAGCACTACAATGAGCAGTTCTTC. Encoded protein: CSVPGVASGLVKHYNEQFF.

This chain connects TRBV2 to TRBJ2-6, with D possibly matching TRBD1 (5 bases). The V and J ends lost 8 bases and 1 base respectively, with 15 bases between them. Germline loops: CDR1 SNHLY, CDR2 FYNNEI. CDR3 length: 16 amino acids. Here the CDR3 reads CASQGEQVSGANVLTF. Written as DNA, the CDR3 is TGTGCCAGCCAGGGCGAACAGGTTTCTGGGGCCAACGTCCTGACTTTC. Complete variable domain (other parts from reference TRBV2 and TRBJ2-6): EPEVTQTPSHQVTQMGQEVILRCVPISNHLYFYWYRQILGQKVEFLVSFYNNEISEKSEIFDDQFSVERPDGSNFTLKIRSTKLEDSAMYFCASQGEQVSGANVLTFGAGSRLTVL.

V is TRBV28 and J is TRBJ2-3; 13 nucleotides agree with TRBD2. J was trimmed by 6 bases and V by 4 bases; bases with no gene match: 7. Looked up from germline, CDR1 is MDHEN and CDR2 is SYDVKM. This CDR3 comprises 16 residues. CDR3 protein: CASSSRLAGGGDTQYF. The CDR3 bases are TGTGCCAGCAGTTCCCGACTAGCGGGAGGCGGGGATACGCAGTATTTT.

This rearrangement joins TRBV7-2 to TRBJ1-2; 7 bases align to TRBD1. The CDR3 is 15 residues long. V dropped 1 base and J dropped 4; count of bases not matched to a gene: 6. Germline V gene data show CDR1 as SGHTA and CDR2 as FQGNSA. The CDR3 DNA sequence: TGTGCCAGCAGCTTAGGGCAGGGGGACGCCTATGGCTACACCTTC. Its protein product is CASSLGQGDAYGYTF.